The next 2 T cell receptor beta chains were all read from a single sample in a study of T cell changes during pregnancy in multiple sclerosis. Here immunoSEQ multiplex PCR was the method, and the copy in TCRdb shows in-frame clones only, minus some. The sample records around 41,000 clones, around nine tenths being singletons. This specimen was CD4+ T cells from peripheral blood mononuclear cells, taken in the third trimester of pregnancy. These receptors originate from a female donor in good health, enrolled as a control in a pregnancy study.

The CDR3 DNA sequence: TGTGCCAGCAGTACGGACAGGGGCAACCAAGAGACCCAGTACTTC. Translation gives CASSTDRGNQETQYF. The chain carries TRBV2 and TRBJ2-5, with TRBD1 matching 9 bases. Germline trimming cut 5 bases from V and 0 bases from J; bases unmatched to any gene: 4. The CDR3 runs 15 residues. Germline V gene sequence: CDR1 SNHLY, CDR2 FYNNEI. The variable domain in full, completed from reference TRBV2 and TRBJ2-5, reads EPEVTQTPSHQVTQMGQEVILRCVPISNHLYFYWYRQILGQKVEFLVSFYNNEISEKSEIFDDQFSVERPDGSNFTLKIRSTKLEDSAMYFCASSTDRGNQETQYFGPGTRLLVL.

The chain links TRBV29-1 to TRBJ2-2, with TRBD1 as a possible D gene (6 bases). Germline loops: CDR1 SQVTM, CDR2 ANQGSEA. CDR3 length: 14 residues. Trimming left V 8 bases short and J 5 bases short, with 18 bases between. The CDR3 sequence: CSTPASGATGELFF. The CDR3, as DNA: TGCAGCACACCGGCGTCAGGGGCTACCGGGGAGCTGTTTTTT.